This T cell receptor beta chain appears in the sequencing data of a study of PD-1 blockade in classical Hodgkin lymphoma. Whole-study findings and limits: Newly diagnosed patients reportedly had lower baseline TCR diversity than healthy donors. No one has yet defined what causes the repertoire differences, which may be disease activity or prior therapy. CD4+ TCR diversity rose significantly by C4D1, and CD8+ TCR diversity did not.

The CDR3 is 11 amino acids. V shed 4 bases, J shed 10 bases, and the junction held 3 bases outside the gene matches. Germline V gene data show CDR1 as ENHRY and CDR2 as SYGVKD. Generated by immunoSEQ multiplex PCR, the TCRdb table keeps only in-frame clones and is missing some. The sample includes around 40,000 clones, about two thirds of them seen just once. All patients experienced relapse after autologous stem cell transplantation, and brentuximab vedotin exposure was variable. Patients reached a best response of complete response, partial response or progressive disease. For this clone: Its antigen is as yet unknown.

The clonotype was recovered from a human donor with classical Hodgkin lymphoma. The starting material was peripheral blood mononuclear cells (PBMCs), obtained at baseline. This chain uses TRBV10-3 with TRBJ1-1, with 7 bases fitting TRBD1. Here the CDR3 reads CAISGQGTAFF. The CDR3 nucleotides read TGTGCCATCAGTGGACAGGGAACAGCTTTCTTT.